Listed here are 16 T cell receptor beta chains from one sample, sequenced in a study of graft-versus-host responses after intestinal transplantation. The antigens for these receptors are not known. Data came from immunoSEQ multiplex PCR; TCRdb stores just in-frame clones and leaves some out. The table shows about 84,000 clones, with 80% to 95% occurring only once. The sequences come from unstimulated CD4+ T cells sorted from spleen or lymph node cells, collected before transplant. The receptors were sampled from a human donor who was the organ donor for an intestinal transplant.

V usage is TRBV5-4 and J usage is TRBJ2-5, with D unresolved. Germline CDR1 reads SGHNT; CDR2 reads YYREEE (reference sequence). The CDR3 spans 14 residues. V shed 3 bases and J shed 1 base, with 10 bases lying between them. CDR3 protein: CASSSSPVQETQYF. CDR3 bases: TGTGCCAGCAGCTCGTCCCCGGTCCAAGAGACCCAGTACTTC.

The rearrangement uses TRBV7-3 and TRBJ2-2; D not resolved. This CDR3 has 16 residues. V shed 5 bases and J shed 6 bases, with 19 bases lying between them. From germline, CDR1 is SGHTA and CDR2 FQGTGA. The CDR3 region has the DNA TGTGCCAGCAGCGTCTCTAGTACTCTAAGAGCCGGGGAGCTGTTTTTT. Its translation: CASSVSSTLRAGELFF.

The V gene is TRBV5-1, the J gene TRBJ2-2; 7 bases map to TRBD2. Per the germline V gene, CDR1 is SGHRS and CDR2 is YFSETQ. Losses at the gene ends were 1 base for V and 5 bases for J; bases not matched to a gene: 2. The CDR3 runs 14 residues. CDR3 loop: CASSLLGGTGELFF. CDR3 nucleotides: TGCGCCAGCAGCTTGCTGGGGGGGACCGGGGAGCTGTTTTTT.

The rearrangement uses TRBV5-1 and TRBJ2-7, with TRBD2 matching 9 bases. J gave up 2 bases and V 7 bases, and 13 bases lay outside the gene matches. Germline CDR1 SGHRS, CDR2 YFSETQ. The CDR3 runs to 16 residues. For the CDR3, the DNA is TGCGCCAGCGAGCGGGGGGCTGGTCCGAATACCTACGAGCAGTACTTC. Translated, it gives CASERGAGPNTYEQYF. The entire variable domain, with the rest obtained from reference TRBV5-1 and TRBJ2-7, is as follows: KAGVTQTPRYLIKTRGQQVTLSCSPISGHRSVSWYQQTPGQGLQFLFEYFSETQRNKGNFPGRFSGRQFSNSRSEMNVSTLELGDSALYLCASERGAGPNTYEQYFGPGTRLTVT.

The rearrangement links TRBV29-1 to TRBJ2-2, with D maybe TRBD2 (5 bases). The length of the CDR3 is 12 residues. CDR1 and CDR2 (germline): SQVTM, ANQGSEA. Trimming left V 4 bases short and J 5 bases short, with 8 bases between. CDR3 residues: CSVGGATGELFF. The CDR3 DNA follows: TGCAGCGTTGGGGGAGCTACCGGGGAGCTGTTTTTT.

Here the CDR3 reads CASSVAGGPRNTGELFF. Written as DNA, the CDR3 is TGTGCCAGCAGCGTAGCGGGGGGGCCACGGAACACCGGGGAGCTGTTTTTT. The J gene is TRBJ2-2, the V gene TRBV9; TRBD2 matches at 8 bases. Germline assignment: CDR1 SGDLS and CDR2 YYNGEE. The CDR3 consists of 17 residues. Trimming cost V 0 bases and J 1 base; bases outside gene matches: 5.

V gene TRBV5-6 combines with J gene TRBJ2-7; TRBD1 matches at 7 bases. Germline CDR1 is SGHDT and CDR2 is YYEEEE. V shed 4 bases, J shed 5 bases, and the junction held 12 bases outside the gene matches. CDR3 length: 15 residues. The CDR3 sequence: CASSQPPSTGNEQYF. DNA of the CDR3: TGTGCCAGCAGCCAGCCCCCGTCGACAGGGAACGAGCAGTACTTC.

The CDR3: CASSEPGQGKNIQYF. In nucleotides, the CDR3 is TGTGCCAGCAGTGAACCGGGACAGGGAAAAAACATTCAGTACTTC. The rearrangement uses TRBV6-1 and TRBJ2-4; the match to TRBD1 covers 9 bases. CDR1 MNHNS and CDR2 SASEGT come from the germline V gene. The V gene end was trimmed by 2 bases and the J gene end by 4 bases; junction bases not matched to a gene: 3. The CDR3 covers 15 residues.

The rearrangement links TRBV5-1 to TRBJ2-1; 9 bases fit TRBD2. This CDR3 region has 15 residues. Germline CDR1 reads SGHRS; CDR2 reads YFSETQ. V dropped 4 bases and J dropped 4; count of bases not matched to a gene: 6. This CDR3 reads CASSRGLAAYNEQFF. CDR3 bases: TGCGCCAGCAGCCGGGGACTAGCAGCTTACAATGAGCAGTTCTTC.

On this clone: Compared with germline, one end of the junction differs, possibly owing to a read error. The V gene is TRBV29-1, the J gene TRBJ1-2, with 7 positions matching TRBD1. In germline, CDR1 is SQVTM, CDR2 ANQGSEA. The CDR3 consists of 14 residues. CDR3 DNA: TGCAGCCTTGAGCGACAGGGAGATAACTATGGCTACACCTTC. This sequence encodes CSLERQGDNYGYTF.

The chain uses TRBV28 and TRBJ2-7, with 7 bases fitting TRBD1. The CDR3 is made up of 15 amino acids. V gave up 2 bases and J gave up 1 base; unmatched junction bases: 5. Germline CDR1 is MDHEN and CDR2 is SYDVKM. The chain's CDR3 is CASSLGWTGSYEQYF. CDR3 in DNA: TGTGCCAGCAGTTTAGGCTGGACAGGATCCTACGAGCAGTACTTC.

This chain connects TRBV10-1 to TRBJ2-1; TRBD1 aligns across 7 bases. The length of the CDR3 is 15 residues. Germline V lookup: CDR1 WNHNN, CDR2 SYGVQD (reference sequence). With V trimmed by 2 bases and J by 6 bases, 7 bases remained unmatched. The CDR3: CASSERQGQSNEQFF. In DNA, the CDR3 is TGCGCCAGCAGTGAGAGACAGGGTCAGAGCAATGAGCAGTTCTTC.

V is TRBV5-1 and J is TRBJ2-2; no reliable D call. The germline gives CDR1 SGHRS, CDR2 YFSETQ. The CDR3 is 14 amino acids. Trimming took 0 bases from V and 1 from J, leaving 4 bases between them. The chain's CDR3 is CASSLDGNTGELFF. CDR3 in DNA: TGCGCCAGCAGCTTGGACGGGAACACCGGGGAGCTGTTTTTT.

V gene TRBV27 combines with J gene TRBJ1-1, with a tentative D call TRBD1 (5 bases). CDR3 length equals 14 residues. Trimming removed 3 bases at V and 1 base at J, with 9 bases between. Looked up from germline, CDR1 is MNHEY and CDR2 is SMNVEV (reference sequence). In DNA, the CDR3 is TGTGCCAGCAGTTTGCAGGGAACGAACACTGAAGCTTTCTTT. Translation: CASSLQGTNTEAFF.

CDR3 nucleotides: TGCAGCGTTGACAGGGTGGGGGGGGAGCTGTTTTTT. It codes for CSVDRVGGELFF. The genes are TRBV29-1 and TRBJ2-2, with a possible D match to TRBD1 (5 bases). CDR1 and CDR2 from the germline V gene are SQVTM and ANQGSEA. The V end was cut by 3 bases, the J end by 8 bases, with 10 bases between. The CDR3 spans 12 residues.

The chain employs TRBV30 and TRBJ1-4, with D possibly matching TRBD1 (6 bases). The germline CDR1 and CDR2 sequences are GTSNPN and SVGIG (reference sequence). Trimming took 4 bases from V and 5 from J, leaving 17 bases between them. This CDR3 contains 15 residues. Here the CDR3 reads CAWTLMGAPNEKLFF. The DNA of the CDR3 is TGTGCCTGGACCCTCATGGGGGCCCCAAATGAAAAACTGTTTTTT.